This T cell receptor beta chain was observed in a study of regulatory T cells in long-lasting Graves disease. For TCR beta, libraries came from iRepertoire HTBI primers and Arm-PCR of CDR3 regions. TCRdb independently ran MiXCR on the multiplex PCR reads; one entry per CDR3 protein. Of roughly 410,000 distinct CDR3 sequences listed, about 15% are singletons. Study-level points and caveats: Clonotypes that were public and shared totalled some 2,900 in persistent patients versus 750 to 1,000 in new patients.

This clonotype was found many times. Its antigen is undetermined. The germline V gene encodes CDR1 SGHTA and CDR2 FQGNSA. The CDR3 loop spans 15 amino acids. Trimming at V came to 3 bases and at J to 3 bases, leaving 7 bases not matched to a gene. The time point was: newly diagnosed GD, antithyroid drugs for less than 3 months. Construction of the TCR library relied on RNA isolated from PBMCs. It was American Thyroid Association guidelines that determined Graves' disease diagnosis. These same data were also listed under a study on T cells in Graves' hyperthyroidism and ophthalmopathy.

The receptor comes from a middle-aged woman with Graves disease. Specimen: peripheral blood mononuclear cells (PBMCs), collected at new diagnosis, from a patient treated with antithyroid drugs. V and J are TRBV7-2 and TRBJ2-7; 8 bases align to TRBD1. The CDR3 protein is CASSFPPGGSYEQYF. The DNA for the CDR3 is TGTGCCAGCAGCTTCCCTCCAGGGGGCAGCTACGAGCAGTACTTC.